These 29 T cell receptor beta chains originate from one sample sequenced in a study of T cell repertoires in cytomegalovirus infection. TCRdb fed the reads into MiXCR, producing one record per CDR3 protein. Here the sample spans about 300,000 distinct CDR3 sequences, around 10% being singletons. The sequenced sample consisted of PBMCs. The receptors come from a human donor in good health (CMV status not recorded). Some clones in this sample may be carry-over from other donors' samples.

This clonotype showed up many times. The chain joins TRBV24-1 to TRBJ2-2; D is perhaps TRBD1 (5 bases). The CDR3 consists of 14 residues. Trimming took 7 bases from V and 1 from J, leaving 9 bases between them. Germline V gives CDR1 KGHDR, CDR2 SFDVKD. The CDR3 DNA follows: TGTGCCACCAGCTTGGACAAGAACACCGGGGAGCTGTTTTTT. Amino acid sequence: CATSLDKNTGELFF.

In this sample, this clonotype turned up many times. The chain has TRBV10-2 and TRBJ2-7, with no clear D. Trimming removed 2 bases at V and 1 base at J, with 6 bases between. The CDR3 consists of 13 residues. Germline V lookup: CDR1 WSHSY, CDR2 SAAADI. The CDR3 bases are TGCGCCAGCAGTGAGGGGTCTTCCTACGAGCAGTACGTC. Its protein product is CASSEGSSYEQYV.

J is TRBJ1-6 and V is TRBV9; the match to TRBD1 covers 7 bases. The CDR3 contains 15 residues. The J segment lost 9 bases and the V segment lost 6 bases, leaving 12 bases of the junction unmatched. CDR1 and CDR2 (germline): SGDLS, YYNGEE. The DNA for the CDR3 is TGTGCCAGCACCAAATCAGGGGGGATAATTTCACCCCTCCACTTT. Translation gives CASTKSGGIISPLHF.

The V call is TRBV18, the J call TRBJ2-1; D might be TRBD1 or TRBD2, each matching 5 bases. CDR3 length: 17 amino acids. From germline, CDR1 is KGHSH and CDR2 LQKENI. Trimming cost V 1 base and J 7 bases, with 20 bases left between them. DNA of the CDR3: TGTGCCAGCTCACCACGGGCCGGGACCTCCGGGGTGAATGAGCAGTTCTTC. This codes for CASSPRAGTSGVNEQFF.

This clonotype was seen at least ten times. CDR3 DNA sequence: TGTGCCAGCAGCTTGGAGGGGTATGAGGAGACCCAGTACTTC. Translating it yields CASSLEGYEETQYF. This sequence joins TRBV5-4 and TRBJ2-5, with D maybe TRBD1 (5 bases). Germline lookup yields CDR1 SGHNT and CDR2 YYREEE (reference sequence). This CDR3 spans 14 amino acids. With 0 bases removed from V and 5 bases from J, the gap between germline ends came to 11 bases.

In its sample, this clonotype was seen many times. The chain couples TRBV6-1 to TRBJ1-1, with TRBD1 identical over 7 bases. Germline values: CDR1 MNHNS, CDR2 SASEGT. V was clipped by 10 bases and J by 7 bases; unmatched bases: 12. The CDR3 runs 13 residues. CDR3 DNA: TGTGCCATCTCTCCCGGGACAGTTAGTGAAGCTTTCTTT. The encoded protein is CAISPGTVSEAFF.

The chain recombines TRBV10-3 with TRBJ1-2; maybe TRBD1 (5 bases). Germline V gene data show CDR1 as ENHRY and CDR2 as SYGVKD. This CDR3 is 15 amino acids long. V was pared by 0 bases and J by 6 bases, with 14 bases between. The CDR3 DNA is TGTGCCATCAGTGAGTCAACGGGGCGCAGGGATGGCTACACCTTC. It codes for CAISESTGRRDGYTF.

Many counts were recorded for this clonotype. This chain links TRBV11-3 with TRBJ1-1; D is uncertain. The ends were cut back, 6 bases at V and 1 base at J, with 15 bases in the middle. The CDR3 has 15 amino acids. Germline CDR1 and CDR2: SGHNT and YENEEA. The CDR3 DNA reads TGTGCCAGCAGTCAGCGGGGTCGGACGAACACTGAAGCTTTCTTT. This gives the protein CASSQRGRTNTEAFF. Full variable domain (missing parts from reference TRBV11-3 and TRBJ1-1): EAGVVQSPRYKIIEKKQPVAFWCNPISGHNTLYWYLQNLGQGPELLIRYENEEAVDDSQLPKDRFSAERLKGVDSTLKIQPAELGDSAVYLCASSQRGRTNTEAFFGQGTRLTVV.

This clonotype appeared many times. J is TRBJ2-1 and V is TRBV7-2; D is possibly TRBD2 (7 bases). Germline lookup yields CDR1 SGHTA and CDR2 FQGNSA. V was shortened by 1 base and J by 7 bases, with 14 bases between the two germline ends. The CDR3 contains 15 residues. CDR3 region: CASSLDGGPGNEQFF. In DNA form, the CDR3 reads TGTGCCAGCAGCTTAGACGGGGGGCCGGGGAATGAGCAGTTCTTC.

V is TRBV20-1 and J is TRBJ1-3; D might be TRBD1 (5 bases). Germline V CDR1 and CDR2: DFQATT, SNEGSKA (reference sequence). The V end was cut by 2 bases, the J end by 1 base, with 27 bases between. CDR3 length equals 20 residues. The CDR3 protein is CSARFMGSTRQRQSGNTIYF. In DNA form, the CDR3 reads TGCAGTGCTAGATTTATGGGATCGACACGACAGCGCCAATCTGGAAACACCATATATTTT.

In its sample, this clonotype was seen many times. The chain combines TRBV14 with TRBJ1-3; 8 bases fit TRBD1. The trim removed 6 bases at V and 4 bases at J, leaving 2 bases unmatched. This CDR3 has 13 residues. CDR1 is SGHDN and CDR2 is FVKESK in the germline V gene. The CDR3 nucleotides are TGTGCCAGCAGGACAGGGGACGGAAACACCATATATTTT. It specifies CASRTGDGNTIYF.

This clonotype appeared many times. This chain connects TRBV7-8 to TRBJ2-7, with D tentatively TRBD1 (6 bases). The CDR3 extends over 14 amino acids. Trimming left V 2 bases short and J 0 bases short, with 8 bases between. Germline V gene sequence: CDR1 SGHVS, CDR2 FQNEAQ. The CDR3 nucleotides read TGTGCCAGCAGCTTACAGGGGCCCTCCTACGAGCAGTACGTC. It is translated as CASSLQGPSYEQYV.

At least ten counts were recorded for this clonotype. V usage is TRBV7-9 and J usage is TRBJ2-1; 9 bases align to TRBD1. The CDR3 sequence is 15 residues long. With 10 bases clipped from V and 7 bases from J, the junction kept 14 bases outside the gene matches. Germline CDR1 and CDR2: SEHNR and FQNEAQ (reference sequence). For the CDR3, the DNA is TGTGCCACCAAACACTTAGGGACAGGGACAAATGAGCAGTTCTTC. This sequence encodes CATKHLGTGTNEQFF.

At least ten counts were recorded for this clonotype. The rearrangement links TRBV11-2 to TRBJ1-3; 7 nucleotides align to TRBD1. This CDR3 comprises 15 residues. Germline trimming cut 3 bases from V and 0 bases from J; bases unmatched to any gene: 2. CDR1 is SGHAT and CDR2 is FQNNGV in the germline V gene. This CDR3 is CASSLGQTSGNTIYF. CDR3 in DNA: TGTGCCAGCAGCTTGGGACAGACCTCTGGAAACACCATATATTTT.

This clonotype has a count of ten or more. V is TRBV6-4 and J is TRBJ2-3; TRBD2 aligns across 11 bases. Germline V gives CDR1 MRHNA, CDR2 SNTAGT. This CDR3 spans 15 amino acids. V lost 3 bases, J lost 1 base, and 0 bases stayed unmatched. The CDR3 region is CASSETSGGTDTQYF. For the CDR3, the DNA is TGTGCCAGCAGTGAGACTAGCGGGGGCACAGATACGCAGTATTTT.

At least ten counts were recorded for this clonotype. The gene calls are TRBV28 and TRBJ1-1; D may be TRBD1 (6 bases). The germline V gene encodes CDR1 MDHEN and CDR2 SYDVKM. The length of the CDR3 is 13 residues. The germline V and J ends were trimmed by 5 bases and 4 bases, with 11 bases remaining between them. CDR3 sequence (DNA): TGTGCCAGCAGTCAACAGGGTCCCACTGAAGCTTTCTTT. As protein: CASSQQGPTEAFF.

V gene TRBV20-1 combines with J gene TRBJ2-1, with 8 bases fitting TRBD2. J lost 0 bases, V lost 3 bases, and 4 bases had no gene match. The CDR3 has 15 residues. Germline assignment: CDR1 DFQATT and CDR2 SNEGSKA (reference sequence). The CDR3 protein is CSASGRGVSYNEQFF. The CDR3 region has the DNA TGCAGTGCTAGTGGGCGGGGGGTCTCCTACAATGAGCAGTTCTTC.

CDR3 in DNA: TGCAGTGCCATAGAGTTCAACTCTGGAAACACCATATATTTT. Amino acid sequence: CSAIEFNSGNTIYF. The chain couples TRBV20-1 to TRBJ1-3; D remains ambiguous. Germline CDR1 reads DFQATT; CDR2 reads SNEGSKA (reference sequence). This CDR3 is built from 14 residues. Trimming left V 6 bases short and J 0 bases short, with 12 bases between.

This clonotype was detected ten times or more. The chain links TRBV7-2 to TRBJ2-7; tentative D call: TRBD2 (5 bases). This CDR3 has 13 residues. Germline-derived CDR1 and CDR2 are SGHTA and FQGNSA. Trimming took 5 bases from V and 3 from J, leaving 11 bases between them. CDR3 DNA sequence: TGTGCCAGCAGCCCGAGCGGTGTCTACGAGCAGTACTTC. As protein: CASSPSGVYEQYF.

This clonotype has more than one count but fewer than ten. This chain joins TRBV29-1 and TRBJ2-1; TRBD2 might be the D (6 bases). The CDR3 loop spans 13 amino acids. Germline V CDR1 and CDR2: SQVTM, ANQGSEA. V lost 3 bases and J lost 4, with 10 bases in between. CDR3 DNA: TGCAGCGTTGAGGGACTGAATTACAATGAGCAGTTCTTC. Protein sequence: CSVEGLNYNEQFF.

This clonotype appeared many times. Written as DNA, the CDR3 is TGTGCCAGCAGCTTAAGGAGCGGGGCCACAGATACGCAGTATTTT. Protein sequence: CASSLRSGATDTQYF. The chain carries TRBV7-9 and TRBJ2-3; 7 bases are a match to TRBD2. V dropped 2 bases and J dropped 2; count of bases not matched to a gene: 4. The CDR3 consists of 15 residues. Germline loops: CDR1 SEHNR, CDR2 FQNEAQ (reference sequence).

This clonotype has a handful of counts. J is TRBJ2-5 and V is TRBV9; TRBD2 matches at 12 bases. Germline assignment: CDR1 SGDLS and CDR2 YYNGEE. The CDR3 covers 18 residues. The trim removed 0 bases at V and 2 bases at J, leaving 8 bases unmatched. CDR3: CASSVGTSGGPPQETQYF. In DNA, the CDR3 is TGTGCCAGCAGCGTAGGCACTAGCGGGGGGCCTCCGCAAGAGACCCAGTACTTC.

This clonotype occurred a few times. V and J are TRBV9 and TRBJ2-2, with D unclear. CDR1 is SGDLS, CDR2 YYNGEE, per germline. The CDR3 has 16 residues. Trimming took 3 bases from V and 1 from J, leaving 13 bases between them. CDR3 bases: TGTGCCAGCAGCGACAACGGGCGGTTGAACACCGGGGAGCTGTTTTTT. Protein: CASSDNGRLNTGELFF.

In this sample, this clonotype turned up many times. The gene calls are TRBV5-1 and TRBJ2-3; TRBD2 aligns across 13 bases. CDR3 length: 17 residues. V shed 4 bases and J 5 bases; nucleotides not matched to a gene: 10. The germline CDR1 and CDR2 sequences are SGHRS and YFSETQ. CDR3 DNA sequence: TGCGCCAGCAGCGCAAGGACTAGCGGGGGCCCTCGAGATACGCAGTATTTT. It yields the protein CASSARTSGGPRDTQYF.

This clonotype showed up many times. The chain couples TRBV20-1 to TRBJ1-5; D call uncertain. CDR1 and CDR2 from the germline V gene are DFQATT and SNEGSKA (reference sequence). This CDR3 region has 14 residues. The V gene lost 5 bases and the J gene lost 2 bases, with 13 bases spanning the gap. CDR3 in DNA: TGCAGTGCTCGTACAGAATCGGGCAATCAGCCCCAGCATTTT. This gives the protein CSARTESGNQPQHF.

This clonotype has a count of ten or more. The chain couples TRBV29-1 to TRBJ2-1; tentative D call: TRBD2 (5 bases). The germline gives CDR1 SQVTM, CDR2 ANQGSEA. The CDR3 loop spans 14 amino acids. V lost 4 bases, J lost 0 bases, and 10 bases lay in between. CDR3 residues: CSVGSASSYNEQFF. CDR3 in DNA: TGCAGCGTTGGTAGCGCGAGCTCCTACAATGAGCAGTTCTTC.

This clonotype was seen at least ten times. This chain uses TRBV6-1 with TRBJ2-6, with TRBD1 as a possible D gene (5 bases). CDR1 and CDR2 (germline): MNHNS, SASEGT. This CDR3 has 15 amino acids. The ends were cut back, 4 bases at V and 4 bases at J, with 11 bases in the middle. The CDR3 DNA reads as TGTGCCAGCAGTGTCCAGGGATCCGGGGCCAACGTCCTGACTTTC. It codes for CASSVQGSGANVLTF.

This chain links TRBV28 with TRBJ2-4; D ambiguous. Trimming took 7 bases from V and 1 from J, leaving 8 bases between them. Germline-derived CDR1 and CDR2 are MDHEN and SYDVKM. This CDR3 comprises 13 residues. The CDR3 is CASNPAAKNIQYF. CDR3 DNA: TGTGCCAGCAACCCCGCGGCCAAAAACATTCAGTACTTC.

This clonotype was recorded at least ten times. The chain recombines TRBV6-1 with TRBJ2-7; possibly TRBD1 or TRBD2 for D (5 bases each). The CDR3 length is 13 residues. V was cut by 5 bases and J by 3 bases, with 11 bases left in between. Germline V gene sequence: CDR1 MNHNS, CDR2 SASEGT. CDR3 coding DNA: TGTGCCAGCAGTCCGAGGGGCAGCTACGAGCAGTACGTC. Translation gives CASSPRGSYEQYV.